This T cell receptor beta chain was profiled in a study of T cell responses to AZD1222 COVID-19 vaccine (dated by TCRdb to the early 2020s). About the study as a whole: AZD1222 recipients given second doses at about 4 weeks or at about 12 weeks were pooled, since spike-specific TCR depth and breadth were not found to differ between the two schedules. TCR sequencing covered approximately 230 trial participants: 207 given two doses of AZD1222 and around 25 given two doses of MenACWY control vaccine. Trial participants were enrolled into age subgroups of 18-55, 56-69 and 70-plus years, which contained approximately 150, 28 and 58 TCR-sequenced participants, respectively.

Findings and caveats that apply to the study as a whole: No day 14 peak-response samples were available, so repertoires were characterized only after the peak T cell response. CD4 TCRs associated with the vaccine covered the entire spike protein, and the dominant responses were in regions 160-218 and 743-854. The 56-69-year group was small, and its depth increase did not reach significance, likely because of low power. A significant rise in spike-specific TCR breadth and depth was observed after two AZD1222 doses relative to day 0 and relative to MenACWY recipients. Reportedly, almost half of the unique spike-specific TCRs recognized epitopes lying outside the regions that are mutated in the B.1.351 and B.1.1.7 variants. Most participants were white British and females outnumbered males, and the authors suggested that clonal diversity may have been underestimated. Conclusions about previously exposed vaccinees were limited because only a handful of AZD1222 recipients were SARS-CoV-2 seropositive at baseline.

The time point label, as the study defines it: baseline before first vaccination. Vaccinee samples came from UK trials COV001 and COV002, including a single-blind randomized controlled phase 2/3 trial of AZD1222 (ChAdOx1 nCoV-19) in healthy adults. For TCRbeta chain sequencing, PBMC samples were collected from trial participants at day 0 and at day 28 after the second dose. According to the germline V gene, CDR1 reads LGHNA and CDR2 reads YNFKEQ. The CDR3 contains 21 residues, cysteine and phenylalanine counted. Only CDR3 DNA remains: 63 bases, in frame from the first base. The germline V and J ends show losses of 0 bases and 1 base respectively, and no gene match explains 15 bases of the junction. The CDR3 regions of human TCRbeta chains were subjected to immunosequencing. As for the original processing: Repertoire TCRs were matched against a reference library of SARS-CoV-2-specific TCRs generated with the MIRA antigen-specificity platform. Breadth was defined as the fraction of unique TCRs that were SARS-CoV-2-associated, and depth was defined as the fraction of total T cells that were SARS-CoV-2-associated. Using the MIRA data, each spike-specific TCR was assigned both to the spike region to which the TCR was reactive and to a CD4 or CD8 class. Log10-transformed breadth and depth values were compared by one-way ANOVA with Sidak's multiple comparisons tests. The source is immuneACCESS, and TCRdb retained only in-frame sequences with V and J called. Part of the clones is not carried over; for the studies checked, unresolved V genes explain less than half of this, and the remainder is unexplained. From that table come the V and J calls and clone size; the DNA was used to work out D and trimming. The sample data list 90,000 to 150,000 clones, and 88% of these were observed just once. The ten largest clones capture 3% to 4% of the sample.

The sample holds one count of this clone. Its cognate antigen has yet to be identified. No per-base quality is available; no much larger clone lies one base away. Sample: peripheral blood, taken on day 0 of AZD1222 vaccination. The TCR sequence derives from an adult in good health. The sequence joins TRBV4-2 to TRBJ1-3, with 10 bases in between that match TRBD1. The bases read TGTGCCAGCAGCCAAGATGGGTATTCGGGACAGGGGTCTCAGTCTGGAAACACCATATATTTT. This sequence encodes CASSQDGYSGQGSQSGNTIYF.